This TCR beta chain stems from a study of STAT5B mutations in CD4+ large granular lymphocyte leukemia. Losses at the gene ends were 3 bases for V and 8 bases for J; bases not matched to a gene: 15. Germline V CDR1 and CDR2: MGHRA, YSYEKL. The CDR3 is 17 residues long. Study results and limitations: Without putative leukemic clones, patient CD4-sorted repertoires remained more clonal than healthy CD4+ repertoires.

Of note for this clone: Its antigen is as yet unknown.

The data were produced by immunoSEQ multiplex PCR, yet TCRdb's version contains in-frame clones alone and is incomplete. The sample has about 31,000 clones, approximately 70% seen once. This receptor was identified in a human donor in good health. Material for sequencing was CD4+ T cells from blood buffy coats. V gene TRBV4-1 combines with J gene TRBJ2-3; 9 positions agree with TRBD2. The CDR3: CASSHVIAGARPRTQYF. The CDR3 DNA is TGCGCCAGCAGCCACGTAATAGCGGGGGCCCGGCCTCGTACGCAGTATTTT.